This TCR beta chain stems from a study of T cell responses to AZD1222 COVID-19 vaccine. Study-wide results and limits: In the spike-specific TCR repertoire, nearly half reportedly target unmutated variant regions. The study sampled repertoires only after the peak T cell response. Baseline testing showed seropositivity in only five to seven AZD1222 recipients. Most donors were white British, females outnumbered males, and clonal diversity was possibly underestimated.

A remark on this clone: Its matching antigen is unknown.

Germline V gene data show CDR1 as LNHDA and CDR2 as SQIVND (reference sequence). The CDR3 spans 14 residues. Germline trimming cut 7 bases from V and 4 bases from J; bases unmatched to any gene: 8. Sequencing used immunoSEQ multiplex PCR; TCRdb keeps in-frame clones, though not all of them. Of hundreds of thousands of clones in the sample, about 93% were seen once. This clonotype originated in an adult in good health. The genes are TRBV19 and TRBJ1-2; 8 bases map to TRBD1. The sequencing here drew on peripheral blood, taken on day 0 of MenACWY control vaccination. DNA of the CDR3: TGTGCCAGTATTAGGGCAGGGGGCGGCTATGGCTACACCTTC. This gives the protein CASIRAGGGYGYTF.